The TCR beta chain under discussion was sequenced for a study of T-cell reconstitution after alpha-beta-depleted transplantation in children. General observations from the study: It was reported that alpha-beta T cells came from several hundred expanded graft clones (about two months after transplant). T-cell counts and diversity at one year following transplant were attributed mainly to newly produced T cells. The origin of high day-60 TCRbeta diversity in some patients lay in surviving recipient T cells and thymic progenitors.

V was clipped by 6 bases and J by 7 bases, with 16 bases between them. The germline gives CDR1 MRHNA, CDR2 SNTAGT. CDR3 length: 14 amino acids. The TCRbeta library incorporated unique molecular identifiers. One entry per CDR3 protein, called by TCRdb with MiXCR from the PCR reads. The data show 900,000 or so distinct CDR3 sequences, less than 20% seen once. About this clonotype itself: The antigen is undetermined.

The source was PBMCs, mostly from graft donor cells, collected 360 days after TCRalphabeta/CD19-depleted stem cell transplant. The chain joins TRBV6-4 to TRBJ2-1; perhaps TRBD2 as D (5 bases). The receptor was isolated from a male patient between 10 and 17 years old who had a stem cell transplant for acute lymphoblastic leukemia, so the T cells may come from the graft donor. CDR3 nucleotides: TGTGCCAGCAGACCTATCGGGGTGTCGAATGAGCAGTTCTTC. Amino acids: CASRPIGVSNEQFF.